Listed here are 3 T cell receptor beta chains from one sample, sequenced in a study of blood T cell repertoires in COVID-19. Sequencing was performed with immunoSEQ multiplex PCR; in TCRdb, only in-frame clones are kept and a portion is missing. The sample consists of 250,000 to 300,000 clones, around 90% of them appearing once. Sequencing was carried out using PBMCs or T cells enriched from blood (not recorded which). The receptors stem from a woman aged 25 to 45 who had recovered from COVID-19.

The chain recombines TRBV7-9 with TRBJ1-2; D unclear. The V and J ends lost 7 bases and 3 bases respectively, with 12 bases between them. CDR1 and CDR2 (germline): SEHNR, FQNEAQ (reference sequence). There are 13 residues in the CDR3. The CDR3 here is CASTLPGYYGYTF. The CDR3 region has the DNA TGTGCCAGCACCCTCCCGGGATACTATGGCTACACCTTC.

The chain recombines TRBV27 with TRBJ1-3; 10 bases fit TRBD1. Unmatched junction bases numbered 5, after V lost 8 bases and J lost 4 bases. CDR3 length equals 14 residues. Per germline, CDR1 MNHEY and CDR2 SMNVEV (reference sequence). The CDR3 loop is CASGDRGTGNTIYF. Written as DNA, the CDR3 is TGTGCCAGCGGGGACAGGGGTACAGGAAACACCATATATTTT.

The V gene is TRBV24-1, the J gene TRBJ1-2; D gene uncertain. Germline V CDR1 and CDR2: KGHDR, SFDVKD. This CDR3 contains 16 residues. Between the trimmed V and J ends, which lost 1 base and 4 bases, there was a span of 15 bases. The CDR3 DNA sequence: TGTGCCACCAGTGATTTTAATCATGAGAACCGCTATGGCTACACCTTC. The encoded protein is CATSDFNHENRYGYTF.